One sample yielded the 26 T cell receptor beta chains listed below, sequenced in a study of blood T cell repertoires in COVID-19. Method: immunoSEQ multiplex PCR; TCRdb's copy keeps in-frame clones and lacks some. The table records 17,000 or so clones, 81% of them present only once. The specimen was peripheral blood. These receptors originate from a man between 35 and 55 years old with active or convalescent COVID-19.

The table lists this clone with a count of one. The chain has TRBV10-3 and TRBJ1-2, with unresolved D. Trimming took off 5 bases at V and 8 bases at J, with 12 bases between the two ends. Germline V CDR1 and CDR2: ENHRY, SYGVKD. The CDR3 runs 12 residues. CDR3 bases: TGTGCCATCAGTCCGCTAGAGCGGGGCTACACCTTC. It translates to CAISPLERGYTF.

A single count supports this clone. The CDR3 sequence is CASSLLAGAGEKLFF. The DNA for the CDR3 is TGCGCCAGCAGCTTGCTGGCAGGGGCGGGTGAAAAACTGTTTTTT. The V gene is TRBV5-1, the J gene TRBJ1-4; D may be TRBD1 (6 bases). Germline loops: CDR1 SGHRS, CDR2 YFSETQ. CDR3 length: 15 residues. Trimming stripped 1 base from V and 7 bases from J, with 14 bases between.

The CDR3 reads CASSYTYGQAPNEQFF. The CDR3 DNA reads as TGTGCCAGCAGTTACACGTACGGACAGGCTCCCAATGAGCAGTTCTTC. This chain uses TRBV6-2 or TRBV6-3 with TRBJ2-1; 7 bases line up with TRBD1. This CDR3 region has 16 residues. The junction had 10 bases not matched to a gene; V was cut back by 2 bases and J by 6 bases. The V gene's germline CDR1 is MNHEY and CDR2 SVGEGT.

This chain uses TRBV5-1 with TRBJ1-1; 8 bases map to TRBD1. The J segment lost 1 base and the V segment lost 4 bases, leaving 6 bases of the junction unmatched. From germline, CDR1 is SGHRS and CDR2 YFSETQ. This CDR3 has 15 residues. In DNA, the CDR3 is TGCGCCAGCAGCCCCAAGACAGGGGCGAACACTGAAGCTTTCTTT. It codes for CASSPKTGANTEAFF.

This clone was recorded a few times. This rearrangement joins TRBV6-4 to TRBJ1-1; D remains unclear. Germline V gene sequence: CDR1 MRHNA, CDR2 SNTAGT. Trimming shortened V by 3 bases and J by 3 bases, and 8 bases separated the two germline ends. This CDR3 comprises 13 residues. The CDR3 spells CASSEGEHTEAFF. In DNA, the CDR3 is TGTGCCAGCAGTGAGGGAGAGCACACTGAAGCTTTCTTT.

The rearrangement uses TRBV19 and TRBJ1-1; a weak D match, TRBD1 (5 bases). The germline V gene has CDR1 LNHDA and CDR2 SQIVND (reference sequence). The CDR3 consists of 15 residues. The ends were cut back, 3 bases at V and 0 bases at J, with 11 bases in the middle. CDR3 residues: CASSIVWGMNTEAFF. DNA for the CDR3: TGTGCCAGTAGTATCGTCTGGGGCATGAACACTGAAGCTTTCTTT.

The CDR3 DNA sequence: TGTGCCAGCAGCCCCGGGATCCGAAATGAAAAACTGTTTTTT. Translation gives CASSPGIRNEKLFF. The J gene is TRBJ1-4, the V gene TRBV14, with no clear D. V was pared by 4 bases and J by 5 bases, with 11 bases between. This CDR3 spans 14 amino acids. Germline CDR1 and CDR2: SGHDN and FVKESK.

This clone was observed a single time. The chain employs TRBV28 and TRBJ2-7; D gene unclear. Trimming cost V 2 bases and J 4 bases, with 3 bases left between them. In germline, CDR1 is MDHEN, CDR2 SYDVKM. The CDR3 has 11 residues. The CDR3 sequence is CASSLRYEQYF. CDR3 in DNA: TGTGCCAGCAGTTTACGGTACGAGCAGTACTTC.

V usage is TRBV19 and J usage is TRBJ1-1; D is perhaps TRBD1 (5 bases). Per the germline V gene, CDR1 is LNHDA and CDR2 is SQIVND (reference sequence). The CDR3 is 14 amino acids. Trimming cost V 5 bases and J 0 bases, with 10 bases left between them. The CDR3 nucleotides are TGTGCCAGTAGTCAGGGTTTTTTGAACACTGAAGCTTTCTTT. It specifies CASSQGFLNTEAFF.

This rearrangement joins TRBV5-4 to TRBJ2-4; 7 bases match TRBD1. The ends lost 0 bases at V and 0 bases at J; junction bases unmatched: 3. Germline V gene lookup returns CDR1 SGHNT and CDR2 YYREEE (reference sequence). CDR3 size: 16 residues. CDR3 sequence (DNA): TGTGCCAGCAGCTTGGGGGACAGTTTAGCCAAAAACATTCAGTACTTC. It encodes CASSLGDSLAKNIQYF.

The V and J genes are TRBV6-5 and TRBJ2-7, with D uncertain. V lost 0 bases to trimming and J lost 2 bases, with 8 bases between them. This CDR3 is built from 14 residues. In germline, CDR1 is MNHEY, CDR2 SVGAGI. The CDR3 DNA reads as TGTGCCAGCAGTTACTCCAACAGAGCCTACGAGCAGTACTTC. Translating gives CASSYSNRAYEQYF.

This clone appeared a single time. DNA of the CDR3: TGTGCCAGCAGTGACCGGGGACAGGCCCAAGAGACCCAGTACTTC. This sequence encodes CASSDRGQAQETQYF. The chain has TRBV2 and TRBJ2-5, with 8 positions matching TRBD1. The CDR3 is made up of 15 amino acids. From germline, CDR1 is SNHLY and CDR2 FYNNEI. The trim removed 3 bases at V and 1 base at J, leaving 4 bases unmatched. Full variable domain (rest looked up from reference TRBV2 and TRBJ2-5): EPEVTQTPSHQVTQMGQEVILRCVPISNHLYFYWYRQILGQKVEFLVSFYNNEISEKSEIFDDQFSVERPDGSNFTLKIRSTKLEDSAMYFCASSDRGQAQETQYFGPGTRLLVL.

The chain has TRBV19 and TRBJ1-5; TRBD1 aligns across 8 bases. From germline, CDR1 is LNHDA and CDR2 SQIVND (reference sequence). Trimming took 2 bases from V and 2 from J; bases not matched to a gene: 2. This CDR3 is built from 15 residues. The CDR3 DNA reads TGTGCCAGTAGTATACCGGACAGGGGCAATCAGCCCCAGCATTTT. This translates into CASSIPDRGNQPQHF.

The gene calls are TRBV5-1 and TRBJ1-4, with 9 bases identical to TRBD1. Per the germline V gene, CDR1 is SGHRS and CDR2 is YFSETQ. Trimming at V came to 2 bases and at J to 7 bases, leaving 9 bases not matched to a gene. The CDR3 is 16 amino acids. The CDR3 protein is CASSLGTGGAGEKLFF. The CDR3 DNA is TGCGCCAGCAGCTTAGGAACAGGGGGCGCCGGTGAAAAACTGTTTTTT.

V usage is TRBV7-2 and J usage is TRBJ1-5; TRBD1 agrees at 7 bases. The CDR3 runs to 13 residues. Germline CDR1 and CDR2: SGHTA and FQGNSA. V shed 3 bases, J shed 6 bases, and the junction held 2 bases outside the gene matches. The CDR3 sequence: CASSFDRVQPQHF. In nucleotides, the CDR3 is TGTGCCAGCAGCTTTGACAGGGTTCAGCCCCAGCATTTT. The full variable domain, its missing parts supplied by reference TRBV7-2 and TRBJ1-5, is GAGVSQSPSNKVTEKGKDVELRCDPISGHTALYWYRQSLGQGLEFLIYFQGNSAPDKSGLPSDRFSAERTGGSVSTLTIQRTQQEDSAVYLCASSFDRVQPQHFGDGTRLSIL.

The chain joins TRBV20-1 to TRBJ1-1; D remains unclear. From germline, CDR1 is DFQATT and CDR2 SNEGSKA (reference sequence). The CDR3 spans 10 residues. The V gene lost 1 base and the J gene lost 8 bases, with 5 bases spanning the gap. CDR3 in DNA: TGCAGTGCTAGAGCGCGAGAAGCTTTCTTT. Residues: CSARAREAFF.

This clone appeared once. The chain links TRBV5-6 to TRBJ1-6; D unresolved. The germline V gene encodes CDR1 SGHDT and CDR2 YYEEEE. The CDR3 is 15 residues long. V shed 4 bases and J shed 10 bases, with 18 bases lying between them. CDR3 amino acids: CASSPETGNRSPLHF. The CDR3 nucleotides read TGTGCCAGCAGCCCCGAGACGGGGAATCGCTCACCCCTCCACTTT.

The chain couples TRBV27 to TRBJ2-1; maybe TRBD1 (5 bases). Germline loops: CDR1 MNHEY, CDR2 SMNVEV (reference sequence). Trimming took 6 bases from V and 0 from J, leaving 12 bases between them. The CDR3 length is 15 residues. The CDR3 DNA is TGTGCCAGCAGCCGAGACAGTAGCTCCTACAATGAGCAGTTCTTC. The encoded protein is CASSRDSSSYNEQFF.

V is TRBV7-9 and J is TRBJ2-7; D is ambiguous. The V and J ends lost 5 bases and 3 bases respectively, with 11 bases between them. The length of the CDR3 is 13 residues. The V gene's germline CDR1 is SEHNR and CDR2 FQNEAQ (reference sequence). In DNA, the CDR3 is TGTGCCAGCAGCAACCAGGTCTTCTACGAGCAGTACTTC. Translating it yields CASSNQVFYEQYF.

The chain carries TRBV24-1 and TRBJ1-2, with D perhaps matching TRBD1 (6 bases). The ends were cut back, 2 bases at V and 8 bases at J, with 8 bases in the middle. CDR1 and CDR2 from the germline V gene are KGHDR and SFDVKD. CDR3 length: 12 amino acids. The CDR3 spells CATSDSGDGYTF. DNA of the CDR3: TGTGCCACCAGTGATTCAGGGGACGGCTACACCTTC.

The rearrangement links TRBV5-1 to TRBJ1-2, with D possibly being TRBD1 (5 bases). The CDR3 is 16 amino acids. Germline V gene data show CDR1 as SGHRS and CDR2 as YFSETQ. Trimming took 4 bases from V and 6 from J, leaving 22 bases between them. In DNA, the CDR3 is TGCGCCAGCAGCGGGGGGAGCCCGGTAGGTCACGATGGCTACACCTTC. This sequence encodes CASSGGSPVGHDGYTF.

The chain has TRBV13 and TRBJ2-7; a possible D gene is TRBD2 (6 bases). The ends were cut back, 0 bases at V and 0 bases at J, with 9 bases in the middle. This CDR3 has 15 residues. Germline V gene data show CDR1 as PRHDT and CDR2 as FYEKMQ (reference sequence). The CDR3 sequence: CASSLGGGSSYEQYF. The DNA of the CDR3 is TGTGCCAGCAGCTTAGGCGGGGGTAGCTCCTACGAGCAGTACTTC.

The V and J genes are TRBV27 and TRBJ1-2; D unclear. V lost 7 bases and J 4 bases, leaving 19 bases between the germline ends. The germline V gene encodes CDR1 MNHEY and CDR2 SMNVEV (reference sequence). The CDR3 loop spans 15 amino acids. The CDR3 protein is CASTPLKEGRYGYTF. Here the CDR3 DNA reads TGTGCCAGCACCCCCCTAAAGGAGGGTCGCTATGGCTACACCTTC.

V gene TRBV15 combines with J gene TRBJ2-1; D possibly corresponds to TRBD1 (6 bases). The ends were cut back, 0 bases at V and 8 bases at J, with 11 bases in the middle. There are 14 residues in the CDR3. Per the germline V gene, CDR1 is LNHNV and CDR2 is YYDKDF (reference sequence). The CDR3 DNA is TGTGCCACCAGCAGAGATTGGGCAGGGGATGAGCAGTTCTTC. This gives the protein CATSRDWAGDEQFF.

The chain uses TRBV7-2 and TRBJ2-1; 9 bases map to TRBD1. The CDR3 contains 16 residues. Germline V CDR1 and CDR2: SGHTA, FQGNSA. With V trimmed by 2 bases and J by 4 bases, 6 bases remained unmatched. The CDR3 nucleotides are TGTGCCAGCAGCTTACTGGGACAGGGAAGATACAATGAGCAGTTCTTC. Its protein product is CASSLLGQGRYNEQFF.

This chain links TRBV4-3 with TRBJ1-2; 8 nucleotides line up with TRBD1. Trimming cost V 3 bases and J 4 bases; bases outside gene matches: 7. Germline CDR1 reads LGHNA; CDR2 reads YSLEER. The CDR3 has 15 amino acids. The DNA for the CDR3 is TGCGCCAGCAGCCAGGACTCGGGACAGGTCTATGGCTACACCTTC. Protein product: CASSQDSGQVYGYTF.